Sequencing of this TCR beta chain was carried out in a study of T cells in Graves' hyperthyroidism and ophthalmopathy. RNA transcripts yielded amplified TCR beta CDR3 regions. First-round RT-PCR with HTBI primers amplified the TCR CDR3 region. TCRdb re-analysed the multiplex PCR reads in MiXCR, keeping a single row per CDR3 protein. The profile shows approximately 380,000 distinct CDR3 sequences, approximately 19% of them singletons. The ends were cut back, 3 bases at V and 3 bases at J, with 11 bases in the middle. The CDR3 covers 14 residues. The germline gives CDR1 LNHDA, CDR2 SQIVND (reference sequence). This clonotype was detected ten times or more.

The chain recombines TRBV19 with TRBJ2-5; a possible D gene is TRBD2 (6 bases). The specimen was blood. The source of this sequence is a woman in her late teens or twenties with Graves' hyperthyroidism. The CDR3 protein is CASSIYGGKETQYF. As DNA, the CDR3 is TGTGCCAGTAGTATTTACGGAGGGAAAGAGACCCAGTACTTC.